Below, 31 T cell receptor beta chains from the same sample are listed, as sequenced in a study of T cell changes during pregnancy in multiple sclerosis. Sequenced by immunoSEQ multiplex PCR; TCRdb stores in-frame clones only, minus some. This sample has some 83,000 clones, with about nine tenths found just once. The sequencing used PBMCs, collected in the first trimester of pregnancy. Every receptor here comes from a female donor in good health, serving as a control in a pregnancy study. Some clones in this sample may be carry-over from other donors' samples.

The CDR3 DNA sequence: TGTGCCAGCAGCTTGGCCCCCCCTGGGACAGGGGAGGAGACCCAGTACTTC. The encoded protein is CASSLAPPGTGEETQYF. The rearrangement links TRBV5-4 to TRBJ2-5, with 10 bases that match TRBD1. CDR1 and CDR2 (germline): SGHNT, YYREEE (reference sequence). The CDR3 contains 17 residues. V was clipped by 0 bases and J by 5 bases; unmatched bases: 10.

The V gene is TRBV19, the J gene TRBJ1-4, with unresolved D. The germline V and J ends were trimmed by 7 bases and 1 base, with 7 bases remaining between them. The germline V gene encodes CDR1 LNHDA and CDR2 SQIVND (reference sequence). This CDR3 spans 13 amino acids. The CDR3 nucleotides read TGTGCCAGTAAGGGAGGAACTAATGAAAAACTGTTTTTT. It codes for CASKGGTNEKLFF.

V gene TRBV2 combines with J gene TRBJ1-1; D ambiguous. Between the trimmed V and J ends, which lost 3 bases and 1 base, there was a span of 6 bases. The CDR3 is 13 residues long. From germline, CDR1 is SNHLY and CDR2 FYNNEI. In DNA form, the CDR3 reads TGTGCCAGCAGTGACCGGTGGAACACTGAAGCTTTCTTT. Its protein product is CASSDRWNTEAFF.

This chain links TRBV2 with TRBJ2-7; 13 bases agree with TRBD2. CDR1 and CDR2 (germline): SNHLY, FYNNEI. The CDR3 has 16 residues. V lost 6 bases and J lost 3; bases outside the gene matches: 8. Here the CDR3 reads CASRVGLAGTHYEQYF. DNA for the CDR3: TGTGCCAGCAGAGTGGGACTAGCGGGAACTCACTACGAGCAGTACTTC.

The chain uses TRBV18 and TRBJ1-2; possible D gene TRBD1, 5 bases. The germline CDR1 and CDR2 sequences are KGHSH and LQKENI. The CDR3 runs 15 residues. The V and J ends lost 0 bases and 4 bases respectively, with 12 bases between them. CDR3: CASSPPGPVSYGYTF. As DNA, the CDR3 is TGTGCCAGCTCACCACCGGGGCCGGTTTCCTATGGCTACACCTTC.

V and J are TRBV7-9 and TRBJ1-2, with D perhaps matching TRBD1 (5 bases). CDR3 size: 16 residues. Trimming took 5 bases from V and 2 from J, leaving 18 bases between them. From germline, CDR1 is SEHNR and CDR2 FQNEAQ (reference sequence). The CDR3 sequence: CASSETFTGDNYGYTF. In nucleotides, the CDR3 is TGTGCCAGCAGCGAAACGTTTACAGGCGACAACTATGGCTACACCTTC.

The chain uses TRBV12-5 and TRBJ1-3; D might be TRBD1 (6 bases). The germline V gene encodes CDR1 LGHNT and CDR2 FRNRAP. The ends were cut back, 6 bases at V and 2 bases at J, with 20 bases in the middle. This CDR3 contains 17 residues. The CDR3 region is CASGLLQSGTPGNTIYF. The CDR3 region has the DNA TGTGCTAGTGGACTACTCCAATCCGGGACACCTGGAAACACCATATATTTT.

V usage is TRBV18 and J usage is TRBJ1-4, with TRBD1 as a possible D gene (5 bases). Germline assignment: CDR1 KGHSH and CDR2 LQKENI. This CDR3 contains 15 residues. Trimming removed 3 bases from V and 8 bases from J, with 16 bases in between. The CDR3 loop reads CASSPEGGVREKLFF. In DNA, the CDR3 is TGTGCCAGCTCACCGGAGGGAGGGGTGAGAGAAAAACTGTTTTTT.

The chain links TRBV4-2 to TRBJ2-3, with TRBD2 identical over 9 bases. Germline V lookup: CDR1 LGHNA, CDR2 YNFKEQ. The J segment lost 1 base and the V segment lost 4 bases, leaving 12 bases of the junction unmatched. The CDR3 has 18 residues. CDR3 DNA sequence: TGTGCCAGCAGCCCAGCAGGGCGGGCGGGGGGGGGCACAGATACGCAGTATTTT. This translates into CASSPAGRAGGGTDTQYF.

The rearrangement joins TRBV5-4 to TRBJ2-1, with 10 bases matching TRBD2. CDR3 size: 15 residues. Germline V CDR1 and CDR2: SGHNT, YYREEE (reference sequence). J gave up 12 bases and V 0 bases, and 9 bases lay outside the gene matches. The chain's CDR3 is CASSLGASGRMGQFF. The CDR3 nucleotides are TGTGCCAGCAGCTTGGGGGCTAGCGGGAGAATGGGGCAGTTCTTC. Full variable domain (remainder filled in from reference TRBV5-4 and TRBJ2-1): ETGVTQSPTHLIKTRGQQVTLRCSSQSGHNTVSWYQQALGQGPQFIFQYYREEENGRGNFPPRFSGLQFPNYSSELNVNALELDDSALYLCASSLGASGRMGQFFGPGTRLTVL.

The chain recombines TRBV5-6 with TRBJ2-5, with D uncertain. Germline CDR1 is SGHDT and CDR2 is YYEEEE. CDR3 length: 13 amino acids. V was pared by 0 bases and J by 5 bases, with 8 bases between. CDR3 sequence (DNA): TGTGCCAGCAGCTTGGTCCGCGCGGAGACCCAGTACTTC. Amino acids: CASSLVRAETQYF. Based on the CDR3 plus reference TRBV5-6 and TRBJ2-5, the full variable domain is DAGVTQSPTHLIKTRGQQVTLRCSPKSGHDTVSWYQQALGQGPQFIFQYYEEEERQRGNFPDRFSGHQFPNYSSELNVNALLLGDSALYLCASSLVRAETQYFGPGTRLLVL.

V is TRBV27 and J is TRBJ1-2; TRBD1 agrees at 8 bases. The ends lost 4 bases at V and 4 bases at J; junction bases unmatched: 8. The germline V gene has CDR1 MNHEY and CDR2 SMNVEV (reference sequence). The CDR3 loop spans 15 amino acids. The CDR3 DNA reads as TGTGCCAGCAGTTCCCCAGGGGGCGGAACCTATGGCTACACCTTC. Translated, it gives CASSSPGGGTYGYTF.

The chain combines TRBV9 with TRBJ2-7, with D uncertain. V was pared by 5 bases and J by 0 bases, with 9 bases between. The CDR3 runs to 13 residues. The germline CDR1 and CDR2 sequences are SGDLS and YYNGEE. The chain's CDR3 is CASRSAGSYEQYF. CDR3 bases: TGTGCCAGCAGGTCTGCAGGCTCCTACGAGCAGTACTTC. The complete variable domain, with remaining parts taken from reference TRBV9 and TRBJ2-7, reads DSGVTQTPKHLITATGQRVTLRCSPRSGDLSVYWYQQSLDQGLQFLIQYYNGEERAKGNILERFSAQQFPDLHSELNLSSLELGDSALYFCASRSAGSYEQYFGPGTRLTVT.

DNA of the CDR3: TGTGCGGTTGGTCCCCCCGGAGCAAGCGAAGATGAGCAGTTCTTC. This codes for CAVGPPGASEDEQFF. The V gene is TRBV28, the J gene TRBJ2-1; D not resolved. This CDR3 has 15 residues. Germline values: CDR1 MDHEN, CDR2 SYDVKM.

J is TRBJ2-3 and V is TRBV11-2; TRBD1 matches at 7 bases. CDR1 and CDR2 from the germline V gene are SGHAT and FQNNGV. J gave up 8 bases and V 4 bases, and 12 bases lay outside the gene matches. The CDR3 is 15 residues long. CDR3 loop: CASSYGGRPGGTQYF. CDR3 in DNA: TGTGCCAGCAGCTACGGAGGCAGGCCAGGGGGTACGCAGTATTTT. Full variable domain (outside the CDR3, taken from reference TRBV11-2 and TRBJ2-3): EAGVAQSPRYKIIEKRQSVAFWCNPISGHATLYWYQQILGQGPKLLIQFQNNGVVDDSQLPKDRFSAERLKGVDSTLKIQPAKLEDSAVYLCASSYGGRPGGTQYFGPGTRLTVL.

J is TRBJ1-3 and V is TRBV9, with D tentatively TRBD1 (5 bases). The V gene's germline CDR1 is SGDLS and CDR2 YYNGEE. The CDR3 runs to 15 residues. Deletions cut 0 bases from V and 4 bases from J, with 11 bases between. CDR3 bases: TGTGCCAGCAGCGTAGAAGGGGCGGCGGGAAACACCATATATTTT. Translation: CASSVEGAAGNTIYF.

The CDR3 loop reads CASSFRGGAGYGYTF. The CDR3 DNA follows: TGTGCCAGCAGTTTTCGGGGGGGCGCCGGCTATGGCTACACCTTC. The rearrangement joins TRBV28 to TRBJ1-2; tentative D call: TRBD1 (6 bases). V lost 3 bases to trimming and J lost 4 bases, with 15 bases between them. Germline-derived CDR1 and CDR2 are MDHEN and SYDVKM. The CDR3 is 15 residues long.

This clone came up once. The CDR3 bases are TGTGCCACCAGCAGAGATGCGGCCTCTCAAGAGACCCAGTACTTC. This translates into CATSRDAASQETQYF. V is TRBV15 and J is TRBJ2-5, with unresolved D. Trimming took off 0 bases at V and 2 bases at J, with 10 bases between the two ends. This CDR3 has 15 residues. The germline gives CDR1 LNHNV, CDR2 YYDKDF (reference sequence).

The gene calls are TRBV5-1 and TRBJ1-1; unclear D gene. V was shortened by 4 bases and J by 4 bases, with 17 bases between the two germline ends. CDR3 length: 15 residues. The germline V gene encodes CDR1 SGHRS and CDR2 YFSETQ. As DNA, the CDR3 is TGCGCCAGCAGCCCCGGGGAGGGAGGAGGCACTGAAGCTTTCTTT. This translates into CASSPGEGGGTEAFF.

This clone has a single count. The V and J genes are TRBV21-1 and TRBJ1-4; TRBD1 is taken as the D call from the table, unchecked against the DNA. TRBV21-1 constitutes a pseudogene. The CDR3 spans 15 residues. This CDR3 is CASSTSDRVGEKLFF. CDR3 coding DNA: TGTGCCAGCAGCACTTCGGACAGGGTGGGCGAAAAACTGTTTTTT.

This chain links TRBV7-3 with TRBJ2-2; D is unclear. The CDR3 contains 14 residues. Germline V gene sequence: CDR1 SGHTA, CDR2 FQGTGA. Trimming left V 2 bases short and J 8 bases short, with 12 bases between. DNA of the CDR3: TGTGCCAGCAGCTTACTCTCCCAGGCGGGGGAGCTGTTTTTT. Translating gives CASSLLSQAGELFF.

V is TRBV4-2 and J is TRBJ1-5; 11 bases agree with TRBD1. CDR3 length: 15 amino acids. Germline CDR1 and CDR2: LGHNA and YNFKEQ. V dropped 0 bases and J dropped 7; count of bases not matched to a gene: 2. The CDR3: CASSQEGQGVQPQHF. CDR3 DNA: TGTGCCAGCAGCCAAGAGGGACAGGGGGTCCAGCCCCAGCATTTT.

CDR3 coding DNA: TGTGCCAGCACCGTAGGGGGGGGCTATCGAGAGACCCAGTACTTC. Translated: CASTVGGGYRETQYF. The chain couples TRBV28 to TRBJ2-5; D perhaps matches TRBD2 (7 bases). The germline V and J ends were trimmed by 7 bases and 4 bases, with 19 bases remaining between them. The germline CDR1 and CDR2 sequences are MDHEN and SYDVKM. This CDR3 contains 15 residues.

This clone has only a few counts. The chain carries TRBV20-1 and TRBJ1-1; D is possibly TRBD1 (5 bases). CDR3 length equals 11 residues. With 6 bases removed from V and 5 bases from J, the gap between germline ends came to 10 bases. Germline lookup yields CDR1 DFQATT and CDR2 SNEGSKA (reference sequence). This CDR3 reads CSAPGDTEAFF. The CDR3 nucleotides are TGCAGTGCACCGGGGGATACTGAAGCTTTCTTT.

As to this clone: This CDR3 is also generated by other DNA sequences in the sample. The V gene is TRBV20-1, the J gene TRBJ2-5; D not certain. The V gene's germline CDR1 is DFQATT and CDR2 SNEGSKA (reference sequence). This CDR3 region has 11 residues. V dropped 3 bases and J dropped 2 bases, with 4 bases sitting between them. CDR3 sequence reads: CSASNQETQYF. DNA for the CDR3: TGCAGTGCTAGTAATCAAGAGACCCAGTACTTC.

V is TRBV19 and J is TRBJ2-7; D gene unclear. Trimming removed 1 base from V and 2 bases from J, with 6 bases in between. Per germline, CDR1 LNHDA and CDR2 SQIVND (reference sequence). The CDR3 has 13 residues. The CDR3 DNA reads TGTGCCAGTAGTATAGGTCTCCCCTACGAGCAGTACTTC. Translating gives CASSIGLPYEQYF.

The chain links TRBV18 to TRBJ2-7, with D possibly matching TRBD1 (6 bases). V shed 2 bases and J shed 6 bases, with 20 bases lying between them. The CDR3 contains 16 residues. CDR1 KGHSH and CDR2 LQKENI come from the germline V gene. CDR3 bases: TGTGCCAGCTCACCAAGCATCCTACAGGGTACCTCCGAGCAGTACTTC. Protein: CASSPSILQGTSEQYF.

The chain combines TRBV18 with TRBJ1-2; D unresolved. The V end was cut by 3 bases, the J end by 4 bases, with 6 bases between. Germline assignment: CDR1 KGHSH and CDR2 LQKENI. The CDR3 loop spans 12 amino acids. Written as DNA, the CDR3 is TGTGCCAGCTCACCGTATCCCTATGGCTACACCTTC. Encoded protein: CASSPYPYGYTF. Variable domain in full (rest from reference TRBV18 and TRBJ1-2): NAGVMQNPRHLVRRRGQEARLRCSPMKGHSHVYWYRQLPEEGLKFMVYLQKENIIDESGMPKERFSAEFPKEGPSILRIQQVVRGDSAAYFCASSPYPYGYTFGSGTRLTVV.

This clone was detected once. CDR3 region: CASSLGQGPFEQYF. The CDR3 DNA is TGTGCCAGCAGTTTAGGACAGGGCCCGTTCGAGCAGTACTTC. This rearrangement joins TRBV27 to TRBJ2-7; 8 positions agree with TRBD1. V lost 2 bases and J lost 6; bases outside the gene matches: 6. The CDR3 has 14 amino acids. From germline, CDR1 is MNHEY and CDR2 SMNVEV (reference sequence).

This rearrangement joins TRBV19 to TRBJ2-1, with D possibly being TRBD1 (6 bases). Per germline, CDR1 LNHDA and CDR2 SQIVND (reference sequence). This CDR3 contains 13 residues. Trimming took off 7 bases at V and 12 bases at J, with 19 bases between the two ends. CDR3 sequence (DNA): TGTGCCAGTAACAAGAACCCCTGGGACACGCAGTTCTTC. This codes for CASNKNPWDTQFF. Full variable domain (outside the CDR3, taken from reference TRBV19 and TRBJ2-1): DGGITQSPKYLFRKEGQNVTLSCEQNLNHDAMYWYRQDPGQGLRLIYYSQIVNDFQKGDIAEGYSVSREKKESFPLTVTSAQKNPTAFYLCASNKNPWDTQFFGPGTRLTVL.

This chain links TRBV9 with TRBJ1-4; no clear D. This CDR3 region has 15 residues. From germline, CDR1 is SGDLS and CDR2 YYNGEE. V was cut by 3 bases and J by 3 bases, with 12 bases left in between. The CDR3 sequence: CASSGAVGANEKLFF. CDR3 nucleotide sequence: TGTGCCAGCAGCGGGGCGGTGGGAGCTAATGAAAAACTGTTTTTT. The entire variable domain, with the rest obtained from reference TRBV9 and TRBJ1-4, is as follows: DSGVTQTPKHLITATGQRVTLRCSPRSGDLSVYWYQQSLDQGLQFLIQYYNGEERAKGNILERFSAQQFPDLHSELNLSSLELGDSALYFCASSGAVGANEKLFFGSGTQLSVL.